The next 9 T cell receptor beta chains were all read from a single sample in a study of blood T cell repertoires in COVID-19. The assay was immunoSEQ multiplex PCR, and TCRdb's table has in-frame clones only and misses some. The repertoire includes 65,000 to 90,000 clones, 91% of them detected once, and 5.5% to 6% sits in the top ten. Sequencing used peripheral blood. Receptor source: a human donor in a cohort sampled during active COVID-19.

CDR3 bases: TGTGCCAGCGGGTTAGGGGGGGTTAATTCAAAAGCTTTCTTT. Its translation is CASGLGGVNSKAFF. The chain has TRBV2 and TRBJ1-1; weak D call: TRBD1 (6 bases). Trimming cost V 8 bases and J 9 bases, with 22 bases left between them. The CDR3 has 14 residues. Germline assignment: CDR1 SNHLY and CDR2 FYNNEI.

This clone was recorded once. The genes are TRBV4-2 and TRBJ2-1, with 10 bases aligning to TRBD2. The CDR3 is made up of 15 amino acids. After removal of 4 bases from V and 9 bases from J, the junction contained 9 bases not matched to a gene. Germline V gene data show CDR1 as LGHNA and CDR2 as YNFKEQ. CDR3 sequence (DNA): TGTGCCAGCAGCCCGCAGCGGGGGGGCCGTGGTGAGCAGTTCTTC. Protein sequence: CASSPQRGGRGEQFF.

The chain links TRBV14 to TRBJ1-2, with a weak D call TRBD1 (5 bases). Trimming removed 4 bases at V and 4 bases at J, with 13 bases between. This CDR3 region has 14 residues. Germline CDR1 and CDR2: SGHDN and FVKESK. Here the CDR3 reads CASSLWGGGYGYTF. CDR3 bases: TGTGCCAGCAGCCTATGGGGCGGCGGCTATGGCTACACCTTC. The full variable domain, its missing parts supplied by reference TRBV14 and TRBJ1-2, is EAGVTQFPSHSVIEKGQTVTLRCDPISGHDNLYWYRRVMGKEIKFLLHFVKESKQDESGMPNNRFLAERTGGTYSTLKVQPAELEDSGVYFCASSLWGGGYGYTFGSGTRLTVV.

CDR3 region: CASSHRDEKLFF. As DNA, the CDR3 is TGTGCCAGCAGCCACAGGGACGAAAAACTGTTTTTT. The chain uses TRBV7-6 and TRBJ1-4, with D possibly matching TRBD1 (6 bases). The V gene's germline CDR1 is SGHVS and CDR2 FNYEAQ. The V end lost 5 bases, the J end lost 8 bases, and 9 bases lay between the germline ends. The CDR3 sequence is 12 residues long.

The V and J genes are TRBV7-2 and TRBJ1-6, with D unclear. Germline lookup yields CDR1 SGHTA and CDR2 FQGNSA. Trimming removed 5 bases at V and 0 bases at J, with 14 bases between. The CDR3 loop spans 17 amino acids. DNA of the CDR3: TGTGCCAGCAGCCCCCCTTCGTCGGGCTCCTATAATTCACCCCTCCACTTT. This encodes CASSPPSSGSYNSPLHF. The full variable domain, its missing parts supplied by reference TRBV7-2 and TRBJ1-6, is GAGVSQSPSNKVTEKGKDVELRCDPISGHTALYWYRQSLGQGLEFLIYFQGNSAPDKSGLPSDRFSAERTGGSVSTLTIQRTQQEDSAVYLCASSPPSSGSYNSPLHFGNGTRLTVT.

The chain recombines TRBV6-2 or TRBV6-3 with TRBJ1-1; no firm D call. Per the germline V gene, CDR1 is MNHEY and CDR2 is SVGEGT. This CDR3 is 13 amino acids long. With 5 bases removed from V and 8 bases from J, the gap between germline ends came to 15 bases. In DNA form, the CDR3 reads TGTGCCAGCAGTACGACGGGTGGGAGAGAAGCTTTCTTT. This translates into CASSTTGGREAFF.

The rearrangement joins TRBV3-1 (or the pseudogene TRBV3-2) to TRBJ1-6, with D uncertain. CDR1 and CDR2 from the germline V gene are LGHDT and YNNKEL (reference sequence). CDR3 length equals 13 residues. The V end lost 5 bases, the J end lost 14 bases, and 16 bases lay between the germline ends. The chain's CDR3 is CASSANSGLALHF. In nucleotides, the CDR3 is TGTGCCAGCAGCGCTAACTCGGGGTTGGCCCTCCACTTT.

Here the CDR3 DNA reads TGTGCCAGCTCACCACCCGGGGGGCGGAACAATGAGCAGTTCTTC. The encoded protein is CASSPPGGRNNEQFF. The chain joins TRBV18 to TRBJ2-1; D is perhaps TRBD2 (7 bases). Trimming removed 0 bases at V and 5 bases at J, with 11 bases between. Looked up from germline, CDR1 is KGHSH and CDR2 is LQKENI. The CDR3 is made up of 15 amino acids.

The V and J genes are TRBV6-5 and TRBJ1-6; perhaps TRBD1 as D (5 bases). Germline V gives CDR1 MNHEY, CDR2 SVGAGI. This CDR3 contains 14 residues. V lost 5 bases, J lost 5 bases, and 10 bases lay in between. The chain's CDR3 is CASSQPTDNSPLHF. DNA for the CDR3: TGTGCCAGCAGTCAGCCGACAGATAATTCACCCCTCCACTTT.